This entry lists 30 T cell receptor beta chains sequenced from one sample in a study of CD4 T cells in relation to SARS-CoV-2 and coronaviruses. Their specific antigens are unknown. Clones were sequenced by immunoSEQ multiplex PCR, and TCRdb holds only the in-frame ones, with some missing. The data show 35,000 or so clones, about 80% seen once. What was sequenced was naive CD4+ T cells from PBMCs, cultured in vitro. Subset denoted: naive CD4+ T cells isolated by negative enrichment. All receptors come from an adult with COVID-19.

The chain links TRBV3-1 (or the pseudogene TRBV3-2) to TRBJ2-7; 9 bases align to TRBD2. CDR3 size: 15 residues. Germline CDR1 reads LGHDT; CDR2 reads YNNKEL (reference sequence). Unmatched junction bases numbered 3, after V lost 0 bases and J lost 3 bases. The DNA of the CDR3 is TGTGCCAGCAGCCAAGATAGACTAGCGGACTACGAGCAGTACTTC. Protein: CASSQDRLADYEQYF.

This clone turned up a few times. The gene calls are TRBV19 and TRBJ2-1; 12 bases are a match to TRBD2. With 4 bases clipped from V and 8 bases from J, the junction kept 9 bases outside the gene matches. Per the germline V gene, CDR1 is LNHDA and CDR2 is SQIVND (reference sequence). The CDR3 is 16 residues long. The CDR3 is CASSRSGTSGLYEQFF. The CDR3 DNA reads TGTGCCAGTAGTAGATCCGGGACTAGCGGGCTATATGAGCAGTTCTTC. Using reference TRBV19 and TRBJ2-1 for the parts outside the CDR3, the full variable domain is DGGITQSPKYLFRKEGQNVTLSCEQNLNHDAMYWYRQDPGQGLRLIYYSQIVNDFQKGDIAEGYSVSREKKESFPLTVTSAQKNPTAFYLCASSRSGTSGLYEQFFGPGTRLTVL.

This chain links TRBV28 with TRBJ2-7; TRBD2 matches 9 bases. CDR1 is MDHEN, CDR2 SYDVKM, per germline. This CDR3 is 15 amino acids long. Trimming cost V 6 bases and J 7 bases; bases outside gene matches: 13. The CDR3 nucleotides are TGTGCCAGCAGCAATCTTGGCGGGAGGGCCAAAGAGCAGTACTTC. This encodes CASSNLGGRAKEQYF.

The genes are TRBV6-5 and TRBJ2-5; D gene unclear. CDR1 and CDR2 (germline): MNHEY, SVGAGI. V lost 6 bases, J lost 1 base, and 0 bases lay in between. The CDR3 has 10 residues. CDR3 DNA sequence: TGTGCCAGCAGCCAAGAGACCCAGTACTTC. It yields the protein CASSQETQYF.

This clone was counted between two and nine times. The V call is TRBV19, the J call TRBJ1-2, with D possibly being TRBD1 (5 bases). Germline CDR1 is LNHDA and CDR2 is SQIVND (reference sequence). V was pared by 7 bases and J by 8 bases, with 14 bases between. This CDR3 is built from 12 residues. The CDR3 loop reads CASKELNRGYTF. CDR3 in DNA: TGTGCCAGTAAAGAGCTGAACAGGGGCTACACCTTC.

The chain couples TRBV9 to TRBJ1-6, with 7 bases matching TRBD1. CDR3 length equals 16 residues. Unmatched junction bases numbered 5, after V lost 0 bases and J lost 5 bases. Germline lookup yields CDR1 SGDLS and CDR2 YYNGEE. In DNA form, the CDR3 reads TGTGCCAGCAGCGTAGAAGGGACAGACCATAATTCACCCCTCCACTTT. Translating gives CASSVEGTDHNSPLHF.

V and J are TRBV19 and TRBJ1-5; 7 nucleotides match TRBD1. The CDR3 runs to 14 residues. Trimming removed 6 bases from V and 2 bases from J; junction bases left unmatched: 4. Germline CDR1 and CDR2: LNHDA and SQIVND (reference sequence). The CDR3 loop reads CASRDRVGNQPQHF. DNA of the CDR3: TGTGCCAGTAGAGACAGGGTTGGCAATCAGCCCCAGCATTTT.

This chain links TRBV2 with TRBJ2-3, with 7 bases identical to TRBD2. The CDR3 loop spans 15 amino acids. J was trimmed by 2 bases and V by 6 bases; bases with no gene match: 8. CDR1 is SNHLY and CDR2 is FYNNEI in the germline V gene. The CDR3 sequence is CASRSSSGVTDTQYF. DNA of the CDR3: TGTGCCAGCAGAAGCTCCAGCGGGGTCACAGATACGCAGTATTTT.

The chain is built from TRBV20-1 and TRBJ2-7, with 13 positions matching TRBD2. The CDR3 contains 14 residues. The germline gives CDR1 DFQATT, CDR2 SNEGSKA (reference sequence). J was trimmed by 6 bases and V by 3 bases; bases with no gene match: 5. DNA for the CDR3: TGCAGTGCTAGTTGGACTAGCGGGAGTTCCGAGCAGTACTTC. This encodes CSASWTSGSSEQYF.

This clone was picked up one time. The chain carries TRBV10-3 and TRBJ1-3; D is undetermined. In germline, CDR1 is ENHRY, CDR2 SYGVKD. Trimming removed 0 bases from V and 4 bases from J, with 10 bases in between. The CDR3 covers 15 residues. CDR3 nucleotides: TGTGCCATCAGTGAGTCCTGGGCTGCCGGAAACACCATATATTTT. This translates into CAISESWAAGNTIYF.

This chain links TRBV9 with TRBJ1-6; D is possibly TRBD1 (6 bases). Between the trimmed V and J ends, which lost 2 bases and 5 bases, there was a span of 8 bases. CDR3 length: 14 residues. Germline V gene data show CDR1 as SGDLS and CDR2 as YYNGEE. The DNA for the CDR3 is TGTGCCAGCAGCGTTAGACAGGATAATTCACCCCTCCACTTT. Its translation is CASSVRQDNSPLHF.

The chain uses TRBV11-2 and TRBJ2-7; 13 bases align to TRBD2. Germline CDR1 is SGHAT and CDR2 is FQNNGV. V shed 1 base, J shed 3 bases, and the junction held 6 bases outside the gene matches. The CDR3 has 17 amino acids. This CDR3 is CASSLVLAGGPIYEQYF. CDR3 nucleotide sequence: TGTGCCAGCAGCTTAGTACTAGCGGGAGGGCCTATCTACGAGCAGTACTTC.

The J gene is TRBJ2-7, the V gene TRBV10-3, with 9 positions matching TRBD2. This CDR3 region has 17 residues. The germline CDR1 and CDR2 sequences are ENHRY and SYGVKD. With 0 bases clipped from V and 4 bases from J, the junction kept 10 bases outside the gene matches. CDR3 protein: CAISESIGPSGNYEQYF. CDR3 nucleotides: TGTGCCATCAGTGAGTCGATTGGGCCTAGCGGGAATTACGAGCAGTACTTC.

V usage is TRBV27 and J usage is TRBJ2-1; 8 nucleotides line up with TRBD1. Germline V CDR1 and CDR2: MNHEY, SMNVEV (reference sequence). V gave up 10 bases and J gave up 5 bases; unmatched junction bases: 7. This CDR3 comprises 13 residues. The CDR3 bases are TGTGCCACCCAGACAGGGGAAAACAATGAGCAGTTCTTC. Its translation: CATQTGENNEQFF.

The chain couples TRBV7-9 to TRBJ1-4; the D is unclear. Trimming removed 2 bases from V and 4 bases from J, with 11 bases in between. Germline V lookup: CDR1 SEHNR, CDR2 FQNEAQ (reference sequence). The CDR3 is 15 residues long. The CDR3 nucleotides read TGTGCCAGCAGCTTAACTGGACCGCATAATGAAAAACTGTTTTTT. Translating it yields CASSLTGPHNEKLFF.

This clone is a singleton in its sample. This chain links TRBV7-2 with TRBJ2-7, with no clear D. The CDR3 totals 12 residues. Deletions cut 2 bases from V and 4 bases from J, with 6 bases between. CDR1 is SGHTA, CDR2 FQGNSA, per germline. The CDR3 sequence is CASSLTGYEQYF. The CDR3 coding sequence is TGTGCCAGCAGCTTAACTGGGTACGAGCAGTACTTC. Combining the CDR3 with reference TRBV7-2 and TRBJ2-7 gives the whole variable domain GAGVSQSPSNKVTEKGKDVELRCDPISGHTALYWYRQSLGQGLEFLIYFQGNSAPDKSGLPSDRFSAERTGGSVSTLTIQRTQQEDSAVYLCASSLTGYEQYFGPGTRLTVT.

The chain uses TRBV7-6 and TRBJ2-1; a possible D gene is TRBD2 (5 bases). Between the trimmed V and J ends, which lost 3 bases and 0 bases, there was a span of 18 bases. The germline CDR1 and CDR2 sequences are SGHVS and FNYEAQ. The CDR3 consists of 18 residues. CDR3 loop: CASSFLAGRTSSYNEQFF. The DNA of the CDR3 is TGTGCCAGCAGCTTCTTGGCGGGTAGAACCAGCTCCTACAATGAGCAGTTCTTC.

The table lists this clone with a few counts. The chain carries TRBV28 and TRBJ2-6, with TRBD1 matching 7 bases. With 5 bases clipped from V and 2 bases from J, the junction kept 6 bases outside the gene matches. Germline CDR1 reads MDHEN; CDR2 reads SYDVKM. The CDR3 runs 16 residues. CDR3 sequence: CASSVIDRAGANVLTF. In DNA form, the CDR3 reads TGTGCCAGCAGTGTCATCGACAGGGCTGGGGCCAACGTCCTGACTTTC.

The rearrangement links TRBV9 to TRBJ2-2, with 8 bases that match TRBD2. Germline V gene sequence: CDR1 SGDLS, CDR2 YYNGEE. V shed 4 bases, J shed 6 bases, and the junction held 11 bases outside the gene matches. This CDR3 is built from 16 residues. CDR3 amino acids: CASSPSGLASAGELFF. The CDR3 region has the DNA TGTGCCAGCAGCCCATCCGGACTAGCCTCCGCCGGGGAGCTGTTTTTT.

This CDR3 is CASSSGGTQNIQYF. The CDR3, as DNA: TGCGCCAGCAGTAGCGGGGGGACCCAAAACATTCAGTACTTC. V and J are TRBV10-1 and TRBJ2-4; 9 bases match TRBD2. Germline CDR1 WNHNN, CDR2 SYGVQD (reference sequence). Trimming took 5 bases from V and 5 from J; bases not matched to a gene: 4. This CDR3 region has 14 residues.

This clone was seen just once. The V gene is TRBV15, the J gene TRBJ2-7; D not certain. This CDR3 comprises 13 residues. The germline V gene has CDR1 LNHNV and CDR2 YYDKDF (reference sequence). V lost 0 bases to trimming and J lost 0 bases, with 3 bases between them. CDR3 amino acids: CATSREASYEQYF. As DNA, the CDR3 is TGTGCCACCAGCAGAGAGGCCTCCTACGAGCAGTACTTC.

This rearrangement joins TRBV9 to TRBJ2-1, with 9 bases lining up with TRBD1. The CDR3 totals 15 residues. Germline V gives CDR1 SGDLS, CDR2 YYNGEE. The V segment lost 4 bases and the J segment 4 bases; nucleotides outside the gene matches: 6. CDR3 nucleotides: TGTGCCAGCAGCCCCAGACAGGGGGTTTACAATGAGCAGTTCTTC. The encoded protein is CASSPRQGVYNEQFF.

This rearrangement joins TRBV29-1 to TRBJ1-2; 10 positions match TRBD1. This CDR3 region has 13 residues. Germline V CDR1 and CDR2: SQVTM, ANQGSEA. With V trimmed by 4 bases and J by 4 bases, 3 bases remained unmatched. The CDR3 loop reads CSVGTGGSYGYTF. The CDR3 DNA sequence: TGCAGCGTTGGGACAGGGGGTAGCTATGGCTACACCTTC.

The chain has TRBV7-9 and TRBJ2-3; 8 bases are shared with TRBD1. The germline gives CDR1 SEHNR, CDR2 FQNEAQ (reference sequence). With V trimmed by 5 bases and J by 5 bases, 9 bases remained unmatched. CDR3 length: 15 amino acids. This chain's CDR3 is CASSPWTGLEDTQYF. CDR3 coding DNA: TGTGCCAGCAGCCCCTGGACAGGGTTGGAAGATACGCAGTATTTT.

The rearrangement links TRBV19 to TRBJ2-1, with 10 nucleotides matching TRBD2. The V gene's germline CDR1 is LNHDA and CDR2 SQIVND (reference sequence). Losses at the gene ends were 5 bases for V and 2 bases for J; bases not matched to a gene: 6. This CDR3 contains 16 residues. CDR3 in DNA: TGTGCCAGTAGTCCCGAAGCGGGGGGGGCCTACAATGAGCAGTTCTTC. Protein sequence: CASSPEAGGAYNEQFF.

The V and J genes are TRBV15 and TRBJ1-4; D ambiguous. V lost 0 bases and J 7 bases, leaving 15 bases between the germline ends. Germline-derived CDR1 and CDR2 are LNHNV and YYDKDF (reference sequence). The CDR3 is 16 residues long. CDR3 coding DNA: TGTGCCACCAGCAGAGATACGGGGAGCGGGAGTGAAAAACTGTTTTTT. It encodes CATSRDTGSGSEKLFF.

The V call is TRBV30, the J call TRBJ2-5; no clear D gene. The CDR3 is 13 amino acids. The germline V and J ends were trimmed by 0 bases and 5 bases, with 10 bases remaining between them. Germline V gives CDR1 GTSNPN, CDR2 SVGIG (reference sequence). The CDR3, as DNA: TGTGCCTGGAGTGTCGGTCTTTCGGAGACCCAGTACTTC. Protein: CAWSVGLSETQYF.

This chain links TRBV6-6 with TRBJ2-7; D remains unclear. V was shortened by 8 bases and J by 4 bases, with 12 bases between the two germline ends. CDR3 size: 12 residues. The V gene's germline CDR1 is MNHNY and CDR2 SVGAGI (reference sequence). The CDR3 spells CASAPGYYEQYF. Written as DNA, the CDR3 is TGTGCCAGCGCCCCGGGCTATTACGAGCAGTACTTC.

The J gene is TRBJ1-1, the V gene TRBV2; no clear D gene. Trimming left V 5 bases short and J 6 bases short, with 7 bases between. The CDR3 has 11 amino acids. Germline V gives CDR1 SNHLY, CDR2 FYNNEI. For the CDR3, the DNA is TGTGCCAGCAGTCCTAGGGCTGAAGCTTTCTTT. Residues: CASSPRAEAFF. The full variable domain, its missing parts supplied by reference TRBV2 and TRBJ1-1, is EPEVTQTPSHQVTQMGQEVILRCVPISNHLYFYWYRQILGQKVEFLVSFYNNEISEKSEIFDDQFSVERPDGSNFTLKIRSTKLEDSAMYFCASSPRAEAFFGQGTRLTVV.

The chain links TRBV5-1 to TRBJ1-1; D may be TRBD1 (5 bases). The CDR3 extends over 13 amino acids. Germline V gene data show CDR1 as SGHRS and CDR2 as YFSETQ. Trimming took off 3 bases at V and 3 bases at J, with 9 bases between the two ends. The CDR3: CASSSRGDTEAFF. CDR3 coding DNA: TGCGCCAGCAGCTCGAGAGGGGACACTGAAGCTTTCTTT.